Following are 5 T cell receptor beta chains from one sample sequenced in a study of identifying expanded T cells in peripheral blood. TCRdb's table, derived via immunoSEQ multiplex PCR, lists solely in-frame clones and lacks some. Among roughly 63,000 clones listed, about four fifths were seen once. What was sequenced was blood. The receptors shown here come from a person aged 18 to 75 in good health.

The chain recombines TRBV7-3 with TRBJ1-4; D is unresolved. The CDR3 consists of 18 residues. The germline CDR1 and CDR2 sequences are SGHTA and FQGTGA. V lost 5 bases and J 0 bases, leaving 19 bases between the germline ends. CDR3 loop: CASSRRHRVLTTNEKLFF. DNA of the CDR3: TGTGCCAGCAGCCGTCGACACAGAGTCTTGACAACTAATGAAAAACTGTTTTTT.

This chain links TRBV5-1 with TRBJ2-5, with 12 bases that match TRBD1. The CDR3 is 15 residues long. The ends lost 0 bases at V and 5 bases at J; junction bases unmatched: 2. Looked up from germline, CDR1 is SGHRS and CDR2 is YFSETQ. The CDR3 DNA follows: TGCGCCAGCAGCTTGGGTGGGACAGGGGGCGAGACCCAGTACTTC. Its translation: CASSLGGTGGETQYF.

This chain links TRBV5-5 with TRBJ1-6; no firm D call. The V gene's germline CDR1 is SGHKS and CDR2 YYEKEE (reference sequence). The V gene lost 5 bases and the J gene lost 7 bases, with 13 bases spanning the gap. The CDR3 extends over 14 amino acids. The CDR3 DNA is TGTGCCAGCAGTAACAGAGAGAAGAATTCACCCCTCCACTTT. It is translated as CASSNREKNSPLHF.

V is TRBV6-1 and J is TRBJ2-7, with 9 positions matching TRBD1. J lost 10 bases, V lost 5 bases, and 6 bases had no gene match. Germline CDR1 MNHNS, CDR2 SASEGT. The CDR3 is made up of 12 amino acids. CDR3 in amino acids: CASSIGTGPQYV. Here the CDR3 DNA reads TGTGCCAGCAGTATAGGGACAGGGCCCCAGTACGTC.

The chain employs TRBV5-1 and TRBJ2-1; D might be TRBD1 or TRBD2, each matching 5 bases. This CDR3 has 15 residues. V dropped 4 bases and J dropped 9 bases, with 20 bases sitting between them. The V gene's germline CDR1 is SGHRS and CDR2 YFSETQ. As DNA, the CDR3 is TGCGCCAGCAGCACCACCGGGACCCCTGGGACTGAGCAGTTCTTC. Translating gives CASSTTGTPGTEQFF. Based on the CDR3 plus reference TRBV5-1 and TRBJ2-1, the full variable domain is KAGVTQTPRYLIKTRGQQVTLSCSPISGHRSVSWYQQTPGQGLQFLFEYFSETQRNKGNFPGRFSGRQFSNSRSEMNVSTLELGDSALYLCASSTTGTPGTEQFFGPGTRLTVL.